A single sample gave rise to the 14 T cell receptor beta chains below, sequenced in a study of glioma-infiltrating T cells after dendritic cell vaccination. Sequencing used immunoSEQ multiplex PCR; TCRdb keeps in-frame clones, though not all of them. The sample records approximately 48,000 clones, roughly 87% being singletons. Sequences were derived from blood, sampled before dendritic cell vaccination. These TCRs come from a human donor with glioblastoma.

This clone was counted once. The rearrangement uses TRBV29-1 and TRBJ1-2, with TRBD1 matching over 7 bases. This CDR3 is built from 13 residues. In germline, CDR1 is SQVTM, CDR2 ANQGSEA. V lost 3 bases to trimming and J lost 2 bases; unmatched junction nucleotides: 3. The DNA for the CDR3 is TGCAGCGTTGACTCGACAGGGAACTATGGCTACACCTTC. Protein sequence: CSVDSTGNYGYTF. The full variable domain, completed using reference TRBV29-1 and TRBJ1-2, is SAVISQKPSRDICQRGTSLTIQCQVDSQVTMMFWYRQQPGQSLTLIATANQGSEATYESGFVIDKFPISRPNLTFSTLTVSNMSPEDSSIYLCSVDSTGNYGYTFGSGTRLTVV.

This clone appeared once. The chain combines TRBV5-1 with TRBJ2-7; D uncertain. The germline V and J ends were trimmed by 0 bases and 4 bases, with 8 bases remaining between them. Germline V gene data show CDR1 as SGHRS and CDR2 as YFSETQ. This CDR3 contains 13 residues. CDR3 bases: TGCGCCAGCAGCTTGGTCAGCGATTACGAGCAGTACTTC. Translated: CASSLVSDYEQYF.

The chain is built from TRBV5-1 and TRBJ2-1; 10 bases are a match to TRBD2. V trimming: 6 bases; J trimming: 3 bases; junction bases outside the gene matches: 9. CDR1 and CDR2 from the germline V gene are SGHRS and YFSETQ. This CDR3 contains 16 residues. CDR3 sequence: CASMEAASGGYNEQFF. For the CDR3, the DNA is TGCGCCAGCATGGAGGCGGCTAGCGGGGGCTACAATGAGCAGTTCTTC.

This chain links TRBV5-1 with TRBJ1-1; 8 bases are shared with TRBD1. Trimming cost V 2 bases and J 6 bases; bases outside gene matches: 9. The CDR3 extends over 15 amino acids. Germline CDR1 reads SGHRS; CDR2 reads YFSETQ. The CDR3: CASSLRTGSPAEAFF. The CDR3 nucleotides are TGCGCCAGCAGCTTACGGACAGGGAGTCCGGCTGAAGCTTTCTTT.

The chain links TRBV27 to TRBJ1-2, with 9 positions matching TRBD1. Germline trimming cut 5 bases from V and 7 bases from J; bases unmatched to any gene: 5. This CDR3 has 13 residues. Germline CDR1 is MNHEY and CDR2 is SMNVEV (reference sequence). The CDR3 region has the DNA TGTGCCAGCAGTCAGGACAGGGGACGTGGCTACACCTTC. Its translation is CASSQDRGRGYTF.

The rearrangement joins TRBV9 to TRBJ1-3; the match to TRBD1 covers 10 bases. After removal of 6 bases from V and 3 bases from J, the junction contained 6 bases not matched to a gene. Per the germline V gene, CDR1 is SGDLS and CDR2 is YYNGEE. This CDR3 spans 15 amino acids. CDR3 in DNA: TGTGCCAGCACCATGGGACAGGGGTTTGGAAACACCATATATTTT. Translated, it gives CASTMGQGFGNTIYF.

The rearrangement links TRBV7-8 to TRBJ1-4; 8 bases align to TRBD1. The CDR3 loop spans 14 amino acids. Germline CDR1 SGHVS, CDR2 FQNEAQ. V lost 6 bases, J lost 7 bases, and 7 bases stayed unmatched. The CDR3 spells CASRDGQGSEKLFF. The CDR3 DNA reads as TGTGCCAGCAGGGACGGACAGGGTAGTGAAAAACTGTTTTTT.

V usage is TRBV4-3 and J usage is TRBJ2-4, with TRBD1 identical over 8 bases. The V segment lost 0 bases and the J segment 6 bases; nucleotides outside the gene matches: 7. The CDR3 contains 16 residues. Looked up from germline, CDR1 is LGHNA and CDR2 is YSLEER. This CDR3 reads CASSQESQGAGNIQYF. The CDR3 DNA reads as TGCGCCAGCAGCCAAGAGTCTCAGGGGGCTGGAAACATTCAGTACTTC.

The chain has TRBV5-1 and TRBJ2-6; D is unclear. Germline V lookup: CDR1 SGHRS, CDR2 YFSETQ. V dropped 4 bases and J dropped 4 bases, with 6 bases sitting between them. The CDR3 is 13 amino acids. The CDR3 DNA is TGCGCCAGCAGCCCTATGGGGGCCAACGTCCTGACTTTC. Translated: CASSPMGANVLTF.

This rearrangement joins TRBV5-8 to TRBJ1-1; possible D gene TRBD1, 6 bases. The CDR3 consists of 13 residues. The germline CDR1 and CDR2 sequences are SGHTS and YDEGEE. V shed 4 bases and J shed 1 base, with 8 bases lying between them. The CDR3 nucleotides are TGTGCCAGCAGCACGACAGGGAACACTGAAGCTTTCTTT. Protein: CASSTTGNTEAFF.

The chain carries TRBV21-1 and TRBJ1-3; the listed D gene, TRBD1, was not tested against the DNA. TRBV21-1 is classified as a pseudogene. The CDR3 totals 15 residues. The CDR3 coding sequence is TGTGCCAGCAGCAAAATTTGCCACAGCCGGAACACCATATATTTT. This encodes CASSKICHSRNTIYF.

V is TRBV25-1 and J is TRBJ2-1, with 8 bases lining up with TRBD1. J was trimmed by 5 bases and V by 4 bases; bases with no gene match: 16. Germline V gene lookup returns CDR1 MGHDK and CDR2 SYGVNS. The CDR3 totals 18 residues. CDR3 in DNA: TGTGCCAGCAGTGGTTACAAGATGCCGGGACAGGTCAACAATGAGCAGTTCTTC. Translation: CASSGYKMPGQVNNEQFF.

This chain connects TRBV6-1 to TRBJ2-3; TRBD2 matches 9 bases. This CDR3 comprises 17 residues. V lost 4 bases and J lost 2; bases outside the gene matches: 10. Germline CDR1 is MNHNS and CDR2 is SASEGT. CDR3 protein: CASSGPVVAGVTDTQYF. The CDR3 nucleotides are TGTGCCAGCAGTGGGCCCGTGGTAGCGGGGGTCACAGATACGCAGTATTTT.

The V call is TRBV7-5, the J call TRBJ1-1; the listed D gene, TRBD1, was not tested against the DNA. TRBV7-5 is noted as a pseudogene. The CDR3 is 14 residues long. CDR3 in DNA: TGTGCCAGACTTGGCAGGGCGTTTAGCACTGAAGCTTTCTTT. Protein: CARLGRAFSTEAFF.